One T cell receptor (beta chain) is described in this entry. Sequencing used immunoSEQ multiplex PCR; TCRdb keeps in-frame clones, though not all of them. Counted here are more than 200,000 clones, around 87% occurring once; the ten biggest clones make up over 4%. This entry is derived from a study of blood T cell repertoires in COVID-19. Study context: T cells, B-cell-depleted T cells, or PBMCs provided the cDNA or gDNA that served as material.

The V gene's germline CDR1 is SGHRS and CDR2 YFSETQ. The CDR3 is made up of 17 amino acids. The J segment lost 0 bases and the V segment lost 4 bases, leaving 9 bases of the junction unmatched. The source is an older woman with COVID-19, enrolled during active disease. The gene calls are TRBV5-1 and TRBJ2-1; 8 bases are a match to TRBD2. Input material: peripheral blood. The CDR3 region has the DNA TGCGCCAGCAGCCCGCCGGGGAGCGGGAGCTCCTACAATGAGCAGTTCTTC. Residues: CASSPPGSGSSYNEQFF.